The 17 T cell receptor beta chains listed next were all sequenced from one sample in a study of cytomegalovirus exposure and HLA in healthy donors (dated by TCRdb to about 2017). Library generation was performed with the immunoSEQ multiplex PCR assay. The multiplex PCR relied on a mix of 60 forward primers for TCR Vbeta segments and 13 reverse primers for TCR Jbeta segments. The table comes from immuneACCESS by way of TCRdb, which keeps in-frame sequences with V and J called. Part of the clones is missing from these tables; in studies checked, under half for an unresolved V gene and the rest for unknown reasons. For this sample there are 150,000 to 170,000 clones; under 80% appear just once. The ten largest account for about 2.1% of the sample. Specimen: PBMCs. The receptors originated from a man aged 30 to 45 in good health and CMV-seronegative.

V usage is TRBV29-1 and J usage is TRBJ1-1, with 7 bases lining up with TRBD1. V trimming: 7 bases; J trimming: 0 bases; junction bases outside the gene matches: 8. There are 14 residues in the CDR3. Germline CDR1 SQVTM, CDR2 ANQGSEA. The CDR3 is CSARQGLMNTEAFF. The CDR3 DNA reads TGCAGCGCACGACAGGGACTCATGAACACTGAAGCTTTCTTT. Combining the CDR3 with reference TRBV29-1 and TRBJ1-1 gives the whole variable domain SAVISQKPSRDICQRGTSLTIQCQVDSQVTMMFWYRQQPGQSLTLIATANQGSEATYESGFVIDKFPISRPNLTFSTLTVSNMSPEDSSIYLCSARQGLMNTEAFFGQGTRLTVV.

The chain joins TRBV4-1 to TRBJ2-7; TRBD1 matches at 8 bases. This CDR3 contains 16 residues. Trimming cost V 1 base and J 3 bases; bases outside gene matches: 8. CDR1 is MGHRA, CDR2 YSYEKL, per germline. The CDR3 coding sequence is TGCGCCAGCAGCCAAGTTACCGGACAGGGCATCTACGAGCAGTACTTC. Translating gives CASSQVTGQGIYEQYF.

The chain joins TRBV6-5 to TRBJ2-5; 8 bases align to TRBD1. V was pared by 6 bases and J by 5 bases, with 11 bases of the junction left unmatched. CDR1 and CDR2 from the germline V gene are MNHEY and SVGAGI. CDR3 length equals 15 residues. The CDR3 loop reads CASRADRGFGETQYF. The DNA for the CDR3 is TGTGCCAGCAGAGCCGACAGGGGATTTGGGGAGACCCAGTACTTC.

This chain uses TRBV9 with TRBJ2-2; weak D call: TRBD2 (6 bases). V gave up 2 bases and J gave up 2 bases, with 10 bases separating them. Per germline, CDR1 SGDLS and CDR2 YYNGEE. This CDR3 spans 15 amino acids. CDR3 amino acids: CASSVGSLNTGELFF. The CDR3 DNA is TGTGCCAGCAGCGTCGGGAGCCTTAACACCGGGGAGCTGTTTTTT.

V gene TRBV14 combines with J gene TRBJ2-1, with 11 bases aligning to TRBD2. This CDR3 comprises 17 residues. Losses at the gene ends were 4 bases for V and 3 bases for J; bases not matched to a gene: 8. Germline V CDR1 and CDR2: SGHDN, FVKESK. CDR3 nucleotide sequence: TGTGCCAGCAGCCCATTAGCGGGGGGGCTAGTCTACAATGAGCAGTTCTTC. It translates to CASSPLAGGLVYNEQFF.

This clone has only one observation. The rearrangement joins TRBV6-5 to TRBJ2-2, with 7 bases that match TRBD1. Germline assignment: CDR1 MNHEY and CDR2 SVGAGI. The CDR3 runs to 15 residues. V lost 4 bases and J lost 1; bases outside the gene matches: 3. The CDR3 region has the DNA TGTGCCAGCAGTTCCCGGACAGGGAACACCGGGGAGCTGTTTTTT. Translated, it gives CASSSRTGNTGELFF.

This clone was seen more than once but under ten times. The chain uses TRBV7-9 and TRBJ2-7; no clear D gene. Trimming removed 2 bases at V and 7 bases at J, with 9 bases between. CDR3 size: 12 residues. CDR1 is SEHNR, CDR2 FQNEAQ, per germline (reference sequence). CDR3 amino acids: CASSLTMREQYF. The CDR3 region has the DNA TGTGCCAGCAGCTTAACGATGCGGGAGCAGTACTTC.

The genes are TRBV5-1 and TRBJ2-1; D is unclear. Trimming stripped 3 bases from V and 5 bases from J, with 15 bases between. Germline CDR1 and CDR2: SGHRS and YFSETQ. The CDR3 runs to 15 residues. The CDR3 is CASSWAPTANNEQFF. CDR3 nucleotides: TGCGCCAGCAGCTGGGCCCCGACGGCCAACAATGAGCAGTTCTTC.

The gene calls are TRBV18 and TRBJ2-7; 10 bases align to TRBD2. This CDR3 is 16 amino acids long. V was pared by 5 bases and J by 1 base, with 8 bases of the junction left unmatched. In germline, CDR1 is KGHSH, CDR2 LQKENI. Written as DNA, the CDR3 is TGTGCCAGCTCAGGAGGGACTAGCGAGGAGTCCTACGAGCAGTACTTC. Amino acids: CASSGGTSEESYEQYF.

This sequence joins TRBV7-8 and TRBJ2-1; D possibly corresponds to TRBD2 (6 bases). CDR1 is SGHVS, CDR2 FQNEAQ, per germline. The ends were cut back, 3 bases at V and 3 bases at J, with 9 bases in the middle. This CDR3 has 14 amino acids. The CDR3 loop reads CASSFRTNYNEQFF. For the CDR3, the DNA is TGTGCCAGCAGCTTCCGGACTAACTACAATGAGCAGTTCTTC.

The V and J genes are TRBV5-4 and TRBJ2-3; 7 nucleotides agree with TRBD2. Germline-derived CDR1 and CDR2 are SGHNT and YYREEE (reference sequence). This CDR3 has 14 residues. J lost 0 bases, V lost 4 bases, and 2 bases had no gene match. In DNA form, the CDR3 reads TGTGCCAGCAGCCGGGGGGATAGCACAGATACGCAGTATTTT. It yields the protein CASSRGDSTDTQYF.

This clone has just one count. This rearrangement joins TRBV7-3 to TRBJ2-2; D is unresolved. The ends were cut back, 5 bases at V and 4 bases at J, with 8 bases in the middle. This CDR3 spans 13 amino acids. Germline assignment: CDR1 SGHTA and CDR2 FQGTGA. The CDR3 loop is CASSPQATGELFF. The CDR3 region has the DNA TGTGCCAGCAGCCCTCAGGCCACCGGGGAGCTGTTTTTT.

This clone was seen a few times. The chain combines TRBV21-1 with TRBJ2-6; TRBD1 reflects the table's D call only, with no check against the DNA. TRBV21-1 is termed a pseudogene. The CDR3 is made up of 17 amino acids. Here the CDR3 reads CASSKGQGVAGANVLTF. The CDR3 nucleotides read TGTGCCAGCAGCAAAGGACAGGGAGTTGCTGGGGCCAACGTCCTGACTTTC.

The chain links TRBV27 to TRBJ2-7, with a weak D call TRBD1 (5 bases). The V gene's germline CDR1 is MNHEY and CDR2 SMNVEV (reference sequence). V lost 3 bases to trimming and J lost 0 bases, with 12 bases between them. The CDR3 is 15 amino acids. The CDR3 loop reads CASSFKGVGSYEQYF. In DNA form, the CDR3 reads TGTGCCAGCAGTTTTAAAGGGGTCGGCTCCTACGAGCAGTACTTC.

V usage is TRBV28 and J usage is TRBJ2-1, with 8 bases that match TRBD2. Per the germline V gene, CDR1 is MDHEN and CDR2 is SYDVKM. This CDR3 has 16 amino acids. With V trimmed by 6 bases and J by 0 bases, 7 bases remained unmatched. CDR3 sequence reads: CASRFPGGDSYNEQFF. As DNA, the CDR3 is TGTGCCAGCAGGTTCCCGGGAGGGGACTCCTACAATGAGCAGTTCTTC. The complete variable domain, with remaining parts taken from reference TRBV28 and TRBJ2-1, reads DVKVTQSSRYLVKRTGEKVFLECVQDMDHENMFWYRQDPGLGLRLIYFSYDVKMKEKGDIPEGYSVSREKKERFSLILESASTNQTSMYLCASRFPGGDSYNEQFFGPGTRLTVL.

The chain combines TRBV7-2 with TRBJ1-2; tentative D call: TRBD1 (6 bases). The CDR3 spans 12 residues. The V and J ends lost 2 bases and 8 bases respectively, with 9 bases between them. Germline CDR1 reads SGHTA; CDR2 reads FQGNSA. The CDR3 loop reads CASSLTGWGYTF. In nucleotides, the CDR3 is TGTGCCAGCAGCTTAACAGGGTGGGGCTACACCTTC.

The chain has TRBV28 and TRBJ1-2; TRBD1 agrees at 10 bases. The CDR3 spans 16 residues. Germline CDR1 is MDHEN and CDR2 is SYDVKM. V was clipped by 6 bases and J by 3 bases; unmatched bases: 10. CDR3 bases: TGTGCCAGCAGCATCCCCCGACAGGGGGCCCACTATGGCTACACCTTC. This sequence encodes CASSIPRQGAHYGYTF.